Each of the 19 T cell receptor beta chains below was sequenced from the same sample in a study of blood T cell repertoires in COVID-19. Repertoires were generated with immunoSEQ multiplex PCR, while TCRdb's copy carries only in-frame clones and drops some. The table includes about 74,000 clones, roughly 74% detected once. The sequencing sample was made of peripheral blood. These receptors all stem from a human donor in a cohort sampled during active COVID-19.

The rearrangement uses TRBV2 and TRBJ2-4, with a weak D call TRBD1 (5 bases). Per the germline V gene, CDR1 is SNHLY and CDR2 is FYNNEI. Trimming removed 6 bases from V and 2 bases from J, with 20 bases in between. This CDR3 is built from 17 residues. CDR3 sequence: CASRSSFDSPSKNIQYF. CDR3 DNA: TGTGCCAGCAGGAGTTCGTTTGACAGTCCCTCCAAAAACATTCAGTACTTC.

The rearrangement uses TRBV19 and TRBJ1-3; 10 positions match TRBD1. Germline trimming cut 2 bases from V and 5 bases from J; bases unmatched to any gene: 15. Per germline, CDR1 LNHDA and CDR2 SQIVND (reference sequence). The CDR3 is made up of 19 amino acids. This CDR3 reads CASSISSRDRGPLRNTIYF. The CDR3 DNA is TGTGCCAGTAGTATATCGTCCCGGGACAGGGGCCCTCTGAGAAACACCATATATTTT.

This clone was detected only once. J is TRBJ1-3 and V is TRBV11-3, with TRBD1 identical over 9 bases. V lost 4 bases and J lost 0; bases outside the gene matches: 13. The length of the CDR3 is 19 residues. The germline gives CDR1 SGHNT, CDR2 YENEEA. The chain's CDR3 is CASSYPPGTGTFSGNTIYF. In DNA, the CDR3 is TGTGCCAGCAGCTATCCGCCCGGGACAGGGACTTTCTCTGGAAACACCATATATTTT.

V usage is TRBV10-3 and J usage is TRBJ2-5; tentatively, D is TRBD1 (6 bases). Germline V CDR1 and CDR2: ENHRY, SYGVKD. Trimming took 10 bases from V and 5 from J, leaving 11 bases between them. The CDR3 loop spans 11 amino acids. The CDR3 region is CATQGMETQYF. CDR3 nucleotides: TGTGCCACACAGGGAATGGAGACCCAGTACTTC.

The gene calls are TRBV19 and TRBJ1-1, with D maybe TRBD1 (5 bases). Trimming shortened V by 1 base and J by 5 bases, and 11 bases separated the two germline ends. The CDR3 is made up of 14 amino acids. Germline lookup yields CDR1 LNHDA and CDR2 SQIVND (reference sequence). The CDR3 DNA sequence: TGTGCCAGTAGTATAGTGGGGGGAGAGACTGAAGCTTTCTTT. It codes for CASSIVGGETEAFF. Based on the CDR3 plus reference TRBV19 and TRBJ1-1, the full variable domain is DGGITQSPKYLFRKEGQNVTLSCEQNLNHDAMYWYRQDPGQGLRLIYYSQIVNDFQKGDIAEGYSVSREKKESFPLTVTSAQKNPTAFYLCASSIVGGETEAFFGQGTRLTVV.

J is TRBJ2-7 and V is TRBV5-1, with 9 nucleotides matching TRBD2. With 0 bases clipped from V and 4 bases from J, the junction kept 5 bases outside the gene matches. Germline V gene lookup returns CDR1 SGHRS and CDR2 YFSETQ. The CDR3 is 15 residues long. CDR3 DNA: TGCGCCAGCAGCTTGGAGGCTAGCGGGACTTACGAGCAGTACTTC. As protein: CASSLEASGTYEQYF.

The CDR3 nucleotides read TGTGCCAGCAGCCCCCGGCGGGGGACCACAGATACGCAGTATTTT. Protein product: CASSPRRGTTDTQYF. The V call is TRBV3-1 (or the pseudogene TRBV3-2), the J call TRBJ2-3; 7 bases line up with TRBD2. V shed 4 bases and J 2 bases; nucleotides not matched to a gene: 6. The CDR3 runs 15 residues. The germline gives CDR1 LGHDT, CDR2 YNNKEL (reference sequence).

The chain uses TRBV10-3 and TRBJ1-1; 9 bases are a match to TRBD1. CDR1 and CDR2 (germline): ENHRY, SYGVKD. This CDR3 has 15 residues. J lost 1 base, V lost 7 bases, and 7 bases had no gene match. Here the CDR3 reads CAINKQGAGNTEAFF. In nucleotides, the CDR3 is TGTGCCATCAATAAACAGGGGGCAGGGAACACTGAAGCTTTCTTT.

The CDR3 spells CASSPGLAGETQYF. In DNA form, the CDR3 reads TGTGCCAGCAGCCCGGGACTAGCGGGAGAGACCCAGTACTTC. The gene calls are TRBV4-2 and TRBJ2-5; TRBD2 agrees at 12 bases. Germline assignment: CDR1 LGHNA and CDR2 YNFKEQ. Trimming at V came to 4 bases and at J to 4 bases, leaving 1 base not matched to a gene. The CDR3 runs to 14 residues.

The chain is built from TRBV5-1 and TRBJ2-5, with unresolved D. CDR3 length equals 16 residues. Trimming stripped 0 bases from V and 1 base from J, with 13 bases between. Germline V gene data show CDR1 as SGHRS and CDR2 as YFSETQ. Here the CDR3 reads CASSLVQEGGQETQYF. In DNA, the CDR3 is TGCGCCAGCAGCTTGGTTCAGGAAGGTGGCCAAGAGACCCAGTACTTC. The whole variable domain, filled in from reference TRBV5-1 and TRBJ2-5, reads KAGVTQTPRYLIKTRGQQVTLSCSPISGHRSVSWYQQTPGQGLQFLFEYFSETQRNKGNFPGRFSGRQFSNSRSEMNVSTLELGDSALYLCASSLVQEGGQETQYFGPGTRLLVL.

This chain links TRBV5-1 with TRBJ2-7; 7 bases agree with TRBD2. The CDR3 consists of 13 residues. Germline V gene lookup returns CDR1 SGHRS and CDR2 YFSETQ. V was pared by 3 bases and J by 4 bases, with 4 bases of the junction left unmatched. CDR3: CASSYAGVYEQYF. The CDR3 nucleotides are TGCGCCAGCAGCTACGCGGGAGTTTACGAGCAGTACTTC.

The rearrangement links TRBV7-9 to TRBJ2-1, with 13 bases fitting TRBD2. From germline, CDR1 is SEHNR and CDR2 FQNEAQ (reference sequence). J lost 6 bases, V lost 5 bases, and 7 bases had no gene match. CDR3 length: 16 amino acids. CDR3 coding DNA: TGTGCCAGCAGCCCAGGACTAGCGGGAGTTGGCAATGAGCAGTTCTTC. Protein sequence: CASSPGLAGVGNEQFF.

This sequence joins TRBV5-1 and TRBJ2-7; no firm D call. V lost 0 bases and J 1 base, leaving 8 bases between the germline ends. There are 14 residues in the CDR3. The germline V gene has CDR1 SGHRS and CDR2 YFSETQ. CDR3 DNA sequence: TGCGCCAGCAGCTTGGTTTCCATTTCCTACGAGCAGTACTTC. This translates into CASSLVSISYEQYF.

V usage is TRBV6-5 and J usage is TRBJ2-2, with 10 positions matching TRBD2. Per the germline V gene, CDR1 is MNHEY and CDR2 is SVGAGI. CDR3 size: 15 residues. J was trimmed by 4 bases and V by 10 bases; bases with no gene match: 9. CDR3 DNA: TGTGCCACCGGGCGCTGGACTAGCGGCACCGGGGAGCTGTTTTTT. Amino acids: CATGRWTSGTGELFF.

This clone has more than one count but fewer than ten. The chain employs TRBV25-1 and TRBJ2-7; 10 bases agree with TRBD1. Per germline, CDR1 MGHDK and CDR2 SYGVNS. Trimming removed 3 bases from V and 1 base from J; junction bases left unmatched: 6. This CDR3 has 16 residues. The CDR3 coding sequence is TGTGCCAGCAGTGACCAGACAGGGGGCAGATCCTACGAGCAGTACTTC. As protein: CASSDQTGGRSYEQYF.

CDR3 in DNA: TGTGCCAGCAGGGAGGTGACCCAGTACTTC. This codes for CASREVTQYF. The rearrangement links TRBV2 to TRBJ2-5; weak D call: TRBD2 (5 bases). The CDR3 covers 10 residues. V dropped 6 bases and J dropped 7 bases, with 6 bases sitting between them. Per the germline V gene, CDR1 is SNHLY and CDR2 is FYNNEI.

V usage is TRBV11-2 and J usage is TRBJ2-7; a possible D gene is TRBD2 (5 bases). Trimming shortened V by 9 bases and J by 0 bases, and 18 bases separated the two germline ends. Germline loops: CDR1 SGHAT, CDR2 FQNNGV. The CDR3 loop spans 15 amino acids. CDR3 in DNA: TGTGCCAGTAAAGGGATCCGGGGTAACTCCTACGAGCAGTACTTC. Translation gives CASKGIRGNSYEQYF.

This clone appeared a few times. The V gene is TRBV5-1, the J gene TRBJ1-2; 11 bases align to TRBD1. V dropped 2 bases and J dropped 6; count of bases not matched to a gene: 15. The germline V gene has CDR1 SGHRS and CDR2 YFSETQ. The CDR3 runs to 18 residues. CDR3 protein: CASSFRTGQGALSDGYTF. CDR3 in DNA: TGCGCCAGCAGCTTCAGAACTGGACAGGGGGCACTTTCAGATGGCTACACCTTC. Full variable domain (outside the CDR3, taken from reference TRBV5-1 and TRBJ1-2): KAGVTQTPRYLIKTRGQQVTLSCSPISGHRSVSWYQQTPGQGLQFLFEYFSETQRNKGNFPGRFSGRQFSNSRSEMNVSTLELGDSALYLCASSFRTGQGALSDGYTFGSGTRLTVV.

J is TRBJ2-7 and V is TRBV21-1; the table's D call of TRBD2 was not tested on the DNA. TRBV21-1 is a documented pseudogene. The CDR3 spans 11 residues. The CDR3 region is CASRAGSEQYF. In DNA form, the CDR3 reads TGTGCCAGCCGCGCTGGGAGCGAGCAGTACTTC.